These 15 T cell receptor beta chains share one sample of origin, sequenced in a study of cytomegalovirus exposure and HLA in healthy donors. PCR was performed using 60 Vbeta and 13 Jbeta primers. TCRdb's copy holds only in-frame clones and misses some; the assay was immunoSEQ multiplex PCR. The table includes fewer than 150,000 clones, roughly 85% detected once. The specimen sequenced was PBMCs. The origin of the receptors is a woman younger than 45 in good health and CMV-seropositive.

V and J are TRBV13 and TRBJ2-5; D not resolved. In germline, CDR1 is PRHDT, CDR2 FYEKMQ (reference sequence). Trimming took 2 bases from V and 5 from J, leaving 9 bases between them. This CDR3 region has 13 residues. CDR3 sequence: CASSLRVVETQYF. The CDR3 nucleotides are TGTGCCAGCAGCTTAAGAGTGGTTGAGACCCAGTACTTC.

The V gene is TRBV28, the J gene TRBJ2-1; 10 nucleotides align to TRBD1. Germline V CDR1 and CDR2: MDHEN, SYDVKM. This CDR3 region has 17 residues. V shed 7 bases and J 5 bases; nucleotides not matched to a gene: 14. CDR3: CASTDHIRDRGNNEQFF. CDR3 DNA: TGTGCCAGCACCGACCATATCCGGGACAGGGGTAACAATGAGCAGTTCTTC.

This clone has a handful of counts. The gene calls are TRBV2 and TRBJ1-1; D is undetermined. CDR1 is SNHLY and CDR2 is FYNNEI in the germline V gene. The V end was cut by 8 bases, the J end by 4 bases, with 14 bases between. The CDR3 loop spans 13 amino acids. CDR3 DNA sequence: TGTGCCAGCGCAACGGTTCGGGGCACTGAAGCTTTCTTT. Its translation is CASATVRGTEAFF.

The J gene is TRBJ1-1, the V gene TRBV30, with D possibly being TRBD1 (6 bases). Germline V gives CDR1 GTSNPN, CDR2 SVGIG (reference sequence). V was clipped by 5 bases and J by 3 bases, with 16 bases between them. The CDR3 extends over 14 amino acids. The CDR3 loop is CAWEAGGWDTEAFF. DNA of the CDR3: TGTGCCTGGGAGGCGGGGGGCTGGGACACTGAAGCTTTCTTT.

The chain uses TRBV6-5 and TRBJ2-5, with D maybe TRBD1 (6 bases). The closer fit of TRBJ2-7 to the DNA end suggests the J call may be wrong. CDR3 length equals 12 residues. Germline CDR1 MNHEY, CDR2 SVGAGI. CDR3 nucleotides: TGTGCCAGCAGTGTACAGGGTTACGAGCAGTACTTC. Translating gives CASSVQGYEQYF.

V gene TRBV28 combines with J gene TRBJ1-5, with D possibly matching TRBD1 (6 bases). The CDR3 runs to 12 residues. V was pared by 4 bases and J by 6 bases, with 7 bases between. Germline loops: CDR1 MDHEN, CDR2 SYDVKM. DNA of the CDR3: TGTGCCAGCAGTTCAGGGGTTCAGCCCCAGCATTTT. Amino acid sequence: CASSSGVQPQHF.

V gene TRBV2 combines with J gene TRBJ1-5, with TRBD1 matching 7 bases. The CDR3 is made up of 14 amino acids. V was pared by 3 bases and J by 2 bases, with 1 base of the junction left unmatched. Germline CDR1 reads SNHLY; CDR2 reads FYNNEI. The CDR3 reads CASSDDRGNQPQHF. For the CDR3, the DNA is TGTGCCAGCAGTGACGACAGGGGCAATCAGCCCCAGCATTTT.

V is TRBV29-1 and J is TRBJ2-5; 10 positions match TRBD1. With the DNA end fitting TRBJ2-7 better, the J assignment may be wrong. The CDR3 loop spans 12 amino acids. CDR1 and CDR2 (germline): SQVTM, ANQGSEA. CDR3 residues: CSGGQGSYEQYF. CDR3 coding DNA: TGCAGCGGGGGACAGGGGTCCTACGAGCAGTACTTC.

Regarding this clone: This sample includes further DNA sequences coding for the same CDR3. This sequence joins TRBV5-6 and TRBJ2-7; TRBD1 aligns across 9 bases. The CDR3 covers 14 residues. From germline, CDR1 is SGHDT and CDR2 YYEEEE. The V and J ends lost 4 bases and 3 bases, in that order; junction bases with no gene match: 5. The CDR3 nucleotides are TGTGCCAGCAGCCTGGGACAGGGAAACTACGAGCAGTACTTC. Encoded protein: CASSLGQGNYEQYF.

This chain uses TRBV28 with TRBJ2-3; tentative D call: TRBD1 (8 bases). V was trimmed by 7 bases and J by 4 bases, leaving 27 bases between them. This CDR3 is 18 amino acids long. Germline V gene sequence: CDR1 MDHEN, CDR2 SYDVKM. CDR3 nucleotides: TGTGCCAGCACCCTTACGAGTCGCAGGGGGCTAGCGGCAGATACGCAGTATTTT. Translating gives CASTLTSRRGLAADTQYF. The variable domain in full, with the rest retrieved from reference TRBV28 and TRBJ2-3, is DVKVTQSSRYLVKRTGEKVFLECVQDMDHENMFWYRQDPGLGLRLIYFSYDVKMKEKGDIPEGYSVSREKKERFSLILESASTNQTSMYLCASTLTSRRGLAADTQYFGPGTRLTVL.

V is TRBV5-1 and J is TRBJ1-2, with no clear D. Trimming left V 2 bases short and J 7 bases short, with 9 bases between. CDR1 and CDR2 (germline): SGHRS, YFSETQ. The CDR3 has 12 residues. CDR3 coding DNA: TGCGCCAGCAGCTTTGGACTGCTTGGCTACACCTTC. This translates into CASSFGLLGYTF.

The chain employs TRBV28 and TRBJ1-1; the D is unclear. The CDR3 runs 12 residues. Trimming removed 5 bases from V and 11 bases from J, with 15 bases in between. Germline lookup yields CDR1 MDHEN and CDR2 SYDVKM. The CDR3 here is CASSVDTLGAFF. Here the CDR3 DNA reads TGTGCCAGCAGTGTCGACACTCTCGGCGCTTTCTTT.

DNA of the CDR3: TGTGCCAGCAGCATAACAGGGTCCAATGGTGGCTACACCTTC. Amino acids: CASSITGSNGGYTF. V gene TRBV6-1 combines with J gene TRBJ1-2; maybe TRBD1 (6 bases). Germline V CDR1 and CDR2: MNHNS, SASEGT. Trimming stripped 6 bases from V and 7 bases from J, with 18 bases between. This CDR3 contains 14 residues.

The chain employs TRBV2 and TRBJ2-2; 7 bases match TRBD1. With V trimmed by 8 bases and J by 6 bases, 9 bases remained unmatched. Germline loops: CDR1 SNHLY, CDR2 FYNNEI. CDR3 length equals 14 residues. The CDR3 DNA follows: TGTGCCAGCGTAGACAGGGTGGGCGCCGGGGAGCTGTTTTTT. It codes for CASVDRVGAGELFF.

This chain connects TRBV18 to TRBJ1-1, with D maybe TRBD1 (5 bases). Germline V gene data show CDR1 as KGHSH and CDR2 as LQKENI. V lost 2 bases and J 1 base, leaving 5 bases between the germline ends. The CDR3 runs to 13 residues. In nucleotides, the CDR3 is TGTGCCAGCTCACCAGGACAGAACACTGAAGCTTTCTTT. It yields the protein CASSPGQNTEAFF. The whole variable domain, filled in from reference TRBV18 and TRBJ1-1, reads NAGVMQNPRHLVRRRGQEARLRCSPMKGHSHVYWYRQLPEEGLKFMVYLQKENIIDESGMPKERFSAEFPKEGPSILRIQQVVRGDSAAYFCASSPGQNTEAFFGQGTRLTVV.